This T cell receptor (beta chain) appears in the sequencing data of a study of T-cell reconstitution after alpha-beta-depleted transplantation in children. This clonotype was seen a few times. A TCRbeta library incorporating unique molecular identifiers was prepared. Each CDR3 protein is one row after TCRdb ran MiXCR on the PCR reads. The repertoire includes 450,000 to 600,000 distinct CDR3 sequences, 13% of them detected once, and about 2% sits in the top ten. Material: PBMCs, mostly from graft donor cells, obtained 360 days after TCRalphabeta/CD19-depleted stem cell transplant. This TCR was recovered from a male patient younger than 18 who had a stem cell transplant for acute myeloid leukemia, so the T cells may come from the graft donor.

Here the CDR3 DNA reads TGCAGTGCTAGAGGCTACGGGACAGGGAGCACAGATACGCAGTATTTT. Its protein product is CSARGYGTGSTDTQYF. V and J are TRBV20-1 and TRBJ2-3, with 9 bases aligning to TRBD1. This CDR3 has 16 residues. Per germline, CDR1 DFQATT and CDR2 SNEGSKA (reference sequence). The ends lost 1 base at V and 0 bases at J; junction bases unmatched: 5.